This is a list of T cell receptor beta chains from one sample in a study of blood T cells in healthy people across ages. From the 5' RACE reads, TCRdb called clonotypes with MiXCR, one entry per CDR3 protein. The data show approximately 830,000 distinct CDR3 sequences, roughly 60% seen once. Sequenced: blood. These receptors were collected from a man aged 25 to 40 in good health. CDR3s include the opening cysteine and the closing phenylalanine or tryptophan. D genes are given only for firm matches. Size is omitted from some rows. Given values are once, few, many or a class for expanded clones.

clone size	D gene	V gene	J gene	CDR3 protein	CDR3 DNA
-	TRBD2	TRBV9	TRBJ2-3	CASSRGGLADTQYF	TGTGCCAGCAGCCGCGGGGGGTTAGCAGATACGCAGTATTTT
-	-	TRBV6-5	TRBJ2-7	CASSYDRTPSYEQYF	TGTGCCAGCAGTTACGACAGGACACCTTCCTACGAGCAGTACTTC
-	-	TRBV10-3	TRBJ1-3	CAINANGNTIYF	TGTGCCATCAATGCCAACGGAAACACCATATATTTT
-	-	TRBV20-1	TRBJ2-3	CSADGTSSTDTQYF	TGCAGTGCAGATGGGACGTCAAGCACAGATACGCAGTATTTT
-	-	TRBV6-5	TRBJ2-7	CASSYAGSWSYEQYF	TGTGCCAGCAGTTACGCAGGGAGTTGGTCCTACGAGCAGTACTTC
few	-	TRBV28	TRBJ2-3	CASLTGVTDTQYF	TGTGCCAGCCTGACAGGCGTTACAGATACGCAGTATTTT
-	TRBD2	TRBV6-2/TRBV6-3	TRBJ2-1	CASSTAGRGEDEQFF	TGTGCCAGCAGTACCGCCGGGCGGGGGGAAGATGAGCAGTTCTTC
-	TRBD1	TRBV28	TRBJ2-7	CASSLTGVPREQYF	TGTGCCAGCAGTTTGACAGGGGTTCCGAGAGAGCAGTACTTC
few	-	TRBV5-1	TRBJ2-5	CASGTGIQETQYF	TGCGCCAGCGGGACCGGGATCCAAGAGACCCAGTACTTC
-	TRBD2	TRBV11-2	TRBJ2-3	CASSLVKGLAFTDTQYF	TGTGCCAGCAGCTTAGTGAAGGGACTAGCTTTCACAGATACGCAGTATTTT
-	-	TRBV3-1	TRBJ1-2	CASSQEEVLYGYTF	TGTGCCAGCAGCCAAGAAGAGGTTCTCTATGGCTACACCTTC
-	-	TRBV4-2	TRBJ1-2	CASSKEEGSLFNEGYTF	TGTGCCAGCAGCAAGGAGGAGGGCAGTTTATTCAACGAGGGCTACACCTTC
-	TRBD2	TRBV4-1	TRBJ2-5	CASSDLPVAGQGETQYF	TGCGCCAGCAGCGATCTGCCCGTAGCGGGGCAGGGGGAGACCCAGTACTTC
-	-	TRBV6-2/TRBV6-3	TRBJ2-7	CASRRKVHSYEQYF	TGTGCCAGCAGGAGGAAGGTGCACTCCTACGAGCAGTACTTC
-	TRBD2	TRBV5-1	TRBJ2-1	CASSVVAGNNEQFF	TGCGCCAGCAGCGTGGTAGCGGGAAACAATGAGCAGTTCTTC
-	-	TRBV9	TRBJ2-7	CASSVDGTYYEQYF	TGTGCCAGCAGCGTAGACGGGACCTACTACGAGCAGTACTTC
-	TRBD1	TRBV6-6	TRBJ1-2	CAGSDRQGSHGYTF	TGTGCCGGCAGTGACCGACAGGGGTCGCATGGCTACACCTTC
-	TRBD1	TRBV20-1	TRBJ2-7	CSARGADRTKSSYEQYF	TGCAGTGCTAGAGGTGCGGACAGGACGAAGTCCTCCTACGAGCAGTACTTC
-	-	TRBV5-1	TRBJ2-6	CASSLAESGANVLTF	TGCGCCAGCAGCTTGGCAGAATCTGGGGCCAACGTCCTGACTTTC
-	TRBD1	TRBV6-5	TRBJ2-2	CASSFRQGATGELFF	TGTGCCAGCAGTTTTAGACAGGGGGCGACCGGGGAGCTGTTTTTT
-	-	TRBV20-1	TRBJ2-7	CSARLRGWTYEQYF	TGCAGTGCTAGATTGAGGGGGTGGACCTACGAGCAGTACTTC
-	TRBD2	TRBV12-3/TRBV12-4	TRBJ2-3	CASSNSGGATDTQYF	TGTGCCAGCAGCAACTCCGGGGGGGCCACAGATACGCAGTATTTT
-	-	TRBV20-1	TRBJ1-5	CSASGMNSNQPQHF	TGCAGTGCTAGCGGAATGAATAGCAATCAGCCCCAGCATTTT
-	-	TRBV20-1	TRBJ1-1	CSADTEAFF	TGCAGTGCAGACACTGAAGCTTTCTTT
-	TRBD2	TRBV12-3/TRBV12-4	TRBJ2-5	CAIQRGGETQYF	TGTGCCATACAGCGGGGGGGGGAGACCCAGTACTTC
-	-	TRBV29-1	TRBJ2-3	CSVTPGLSTDTQYF	TGCAGCGTTACCCCGGGACTGAGCACAGATACGCAGTATTTT
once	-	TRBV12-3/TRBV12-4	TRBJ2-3	CAIDGGRADTQYF	TGTGCCATCGACGGAGGTAGGGCAGATACGCAGTATTTT
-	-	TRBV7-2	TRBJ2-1	CASSLAGALDEQFF	TGTGCCAGCAGCTTAGCGGGGGCTTTAGATGAGCAGTTCTTC
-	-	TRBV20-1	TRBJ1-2	CSARWTGGDYGYTF	TGCAGTGCTAGATGGACCGGGGGGGACTATGGCTACACCTTC
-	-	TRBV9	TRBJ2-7	CASSVTHGPYEQYF	TGTGCCAGCAGCGTAACCCACGGACCCTACGAGCAGTACTTC
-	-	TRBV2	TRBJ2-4	CASSEGVEGTIQYF	TGTGCCAGCAGTGAGGGGGTAGAGGGGACCATTCAGTACTTC
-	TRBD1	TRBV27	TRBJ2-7	CASSFLPGQLPYEQYF	TGTGCCAGCAGTTTCTTACCGGGACAGCTTCCCTACGAGCAGTACTTC
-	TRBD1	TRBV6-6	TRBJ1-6	CASGTGGNLGSPLHF	TGTGCCAGCGGGACAGGGGGCAACTTAGGGTCACCCCTCCACTTT
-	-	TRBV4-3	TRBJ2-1	CASSQRRGTGNEQFF	TGCGCCAGCAGCCAACGAAGGGGTACGGGTAATGAGCAGTTCTTC
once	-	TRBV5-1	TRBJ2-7	CASSLAAGSHYEQYF	TGCGCCAGCAGCTTGGCCGCAGGGAGTCACTACGAGCAGTACTTC
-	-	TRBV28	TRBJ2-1	CASTPRASIGNEQFF	TGTGCCAGCACCCCCCGGGCCAGCATCGGGAATGAGCAGTTCTTC
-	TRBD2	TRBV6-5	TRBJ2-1	CASTLLAGDNEQFF	TGTGCCAGCACTCTACTCGCGGGGGACAATGAGCAGTTCTTC
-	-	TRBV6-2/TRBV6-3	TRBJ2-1	CASSYFKRDEQFF	TGTGCCAGCAGTTACTTCAAACGCGATGAGCAGTTCTTC
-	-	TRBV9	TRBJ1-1	CASSVDGHGNTEAFF	TGTGCCAGCAGCGTAGATGGACACGGGAACACTGAAGCTTTCTTT
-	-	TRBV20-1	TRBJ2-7	CSARDLQVRYEQYF	TGCAGTGCTAGAGATCTTCAGGTTAGATACGAGCAGTACTTC
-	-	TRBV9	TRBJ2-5	CASSVEEGRKTQYF	TGTGCCAGCAGCGTAGAAGAGGGAAGGAAGACCCAGTACTTC
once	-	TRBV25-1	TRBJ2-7	CASSELGPSYEQYF	TGTGCCAGCAGTGAATTGGGACCTTCCTACGAGCAGTACTTC
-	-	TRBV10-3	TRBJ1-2	CAISGGGDYGYTF	TGTGCCATCAGTGGCGGGGGAGACTATGGCTACACCTTC
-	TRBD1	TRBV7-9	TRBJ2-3	CASSPWGQIQHPSTDTQYF	TGTGCCAGCAGCCCGTGGGGACAGATCCAACATCCTAGCACAGATACGCAGTATTTT
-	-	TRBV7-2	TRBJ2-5	CASSENGGRETQYF	TGTGCCAGCAGCGAGAATGGGGGTCGGGAGACCCAGTACTTC
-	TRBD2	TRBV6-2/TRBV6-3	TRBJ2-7	CASKGLAGLNEQYF	TGTGCCAGCAAGGGACTAGCGGGGCTCAACGAGCAGTACTTC
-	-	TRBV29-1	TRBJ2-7	CSVVGQLSSYEQYF	TGCAGCGTTGTCGGACAGCTGAGCTCCTACGAGCAGTACTTC
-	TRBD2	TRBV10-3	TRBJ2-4	CAISESGTSGNIQYF	TGTGCCATCAGTGAGTCCGGGACTAGCGGAAACATTCAGTACTTC